This T cell receptor beta chain appears in the sequencing data of a study of OX40 agonist ivuxolimab in advanced cancers. The study in broad terms: Ivuxolimab was an agonistic, fully human IgG2 monoclonal antibody directed against OX40 (CD134), a costimulatory receptor. Intravenous ivuxolimab was administered to patients every 2 weeks at six dose levels: 0.01, 0.1, 0.3, 1.5, 3 and 10 mg/kg. Of the roughly 51 patients in dose escalation, 19 had hepatocellular carcinoma, some 15 had melanoma, 9 had renal cell carcinoma and 9 had head and neck cancer. In the dose-escalation cohort, 82.7% of patients were male, and the mean age was approximately 60 years, with a range of about 23 to 90. Patients were allowed to have had prior anti-PD-1, anti-PD-L1 or anti-CTLA-4 therapy, and 40% of the dose-escalation patients had been treated with checkpoint inhibitors. Partial responses occurred in three dose-escalation patients, of whom one had hepatocellular carcinoma and two had cutaneous melanoma. The point of sequencing TCRbeta in the periphery was to test whether ivuxolimab changed TCR sequence diversity and drove clonal T-cell expansion. The paper reports the monotherapy dose-escalation portion (N of about 50 patients) of the phase I ivuxolimab trial.

According to the germline V gene, CDR1 reads KGHSH and CDR2 reads LQKENI. The junction shows trimming of 0 bases on V and 4 bases on J, plus 9 bases between the germline ends. The CDR3 runs 15 residues from the cysteine to the phenylalanine. The kept DNA is CDR3 alone, 45 bases in frame from the first base. Turning to this clone: Its antigen has not been determined. The sample holds no much larger clone one base away, and base qualities are not on file.

Genomic DNA was isolated from the sorted cells so that the TCRbeta CDR3 region could be sequenced. TCRbeta CDR3 regions were sequenced using the immunoSEQ Assay. This is the immuneACCESS table as TCRdb keeps it, with only in-frame sequences that have V and J called. A part of the clones is gone; compared with another copy, unresolved V genes explain less than half, and the rest is unexplained. The sample data list 65,000 to 85,000 clones, and 92% of these were observed just once. The ten largest clones take up about 0.61% of the sample. The trial excluded patients who had a history of autoimmune disease or were on systemic immunosuppression. In every dose cohort, peripheral blood was drawn for TCR sequencing at baseline, cycle 4 day 1, and cycle 7 day 1. The samples were taken from a phase I, first-in-human, multicenter, open-label dose-escalation trial of ivuxolimab. Adults with locally advanced or metastatic melanoma, renal cell, hepatocellular, or head and neck squamous cell carcinoma were enrolled in the trial. Before TCR sequencing, CD4+ T cells and CD8+ T cells were sorted from peripheral blood as separate populations.

What the authors observed across the whole study: At doses from 0.1 to 3.0 mg/kg, clonal expansion was seen in both CD4+ and CD8+ blood T cells between baseline and week 6. The antigen specificity of the clonally expanded peripheral T cells was not determined. In partial responders in the 0.1-3.0 mg/kg groups, normalized peripheral clonal expansion was found to be among the lowest, especially among CD8+ T cells. After ivuxolimab, expanded clones were on average more numerous among CD8+ T cells than among CD4+ T cells. Low levels of normalized T-cell clonal expansion were also seen in some nonresponding patients.

The rearrangement joined TRBV18 to TRBJ2-2; a weak D assignment points to TRBD1 (5 bases agree). Sequenced material: CD4+ or CD8+ T cells sorted from blood, taken in a trial of the OX40 agonist ivuxolimab. The clonotype comes from an adult with an advanced solid tumor such as melanoma, head and neck, liver or kidney cancer. The CDR3 loop reads CASSPPGVSTGELFF. The nucleotides read TGTGCCAGCTCACCACCAGGGGTGTCCACCGGGGAGCTGTTTTTT.